This is a list of T cell receptor beta chains from one sample in a study of T cell responses to AZD1222 COVID-19 vaccine. Sequencing was performed with immunoSEQ multiplex PCR; in TCRdb, only in-frame clones are kept and a portion is missing. Seen here are more than 65,000 clones, around 85% observed once, and the top ten hold 7%. The source material was peripheral blood, sampled on day 0 of AZD1222 vaccination. The receptor source for this set is an adult in good health. Both conserved end residues are part of each CDR3. Fields, in order: J gene, V gene, CDR3 protein.

j_gene: TRBJ1-3; v_gene: TRBV4-2; CDR3aa: CASSQDWAPTGLSGNTIYF
j_gene: TRBJ2-7; v_gene: TRBV3-1/TRBV3-2; CDR3aa: CASSQRGETYEQYF
j_gene: TRBJ2-3; v_gene: TRBV4-3; CDR3aa: CASSQDSWGSTDTQYF
j_gene: TRBJ1-4; v_gene: TRBV29-1; CDR3aa: CSVLGLPGEEKLFF
j_gene: TRBJ2-5; v_gene: TRBV4-1; CDR3aa: CASSPTPGSRGVETQYF
j_gene: TRBJ1-1; v_gene: TRBV7-2; CDR3aa: CASSHKSDRGEAFF
j_gene: TRBJ1-5; v_gene: TRBV28; CDR3aa: CASSSGQGQDQPQHF
j_gene: TRBJ2-2; v_gene: TRBV3-1/TRBV3-2; CDR3aa: CASSPQHNTGELFF
j_gene: TRBJ2-3; v_gene: TRBV30; CDR3aa: CAWSVSSGGDTQYF
j_gene: TRBJ2-5; v_gene: TRBV7-6; CDR3aa: CASSPSQVLRETQYF
j_gene: TRBJ2-7; v_gene: TRBV6-2/TRBV6-3; CDR3aa: CASSNGISYEQYF
j_gene: TRBJ1-5; v_gene: TRBV19; CDR3aa: CASRPGQGRNQPQHF
j_gene: TRBJ1-2; v_gene: TRBV28; CDR3aa: CASSLSVPLYGYTF
j_gene: TRBJ1-6; v_gene: TRBV19; CDR3aa: CASSTRDVSSPLHF
j_gene: TRBJ1-2; v_gene: TRBV4-2; CDR3aa: CASSQDKGTYGYTF
j_gene: TRBJ2-1; v_gene: TRBV27; CDR3aa: CASSSLTSGRSNEQFF
j_gene: TRBJ2-7; v_gene: TRBV4-1; CDR3aa: CASSQLLAPSSEQYF
j_gene: TRBJ2-1; v_gene: TRBV19; CDR3aa: CASRTSGGAYEQFF
j_gene: TRBJ2-7; v_gene: TRBV14; CDR3aa: CASSHGPSYEQYF
j_gene: TRBJ1-5; v_gene: TRBV28; CDR3aa: CASRNPGGWNQPQHF
j_gene: TRBJ1-4; v_gene: TRBV7-2; CDR3aa: CASSLNEKLFF
j_gene: TRBJ2-7; v_gene: TRBV19; CDR3aa: CASSITGGGYEQYF
j_gene: TRBJ1-4; v_gene: TRBV29-1; CDR3aa: CSVGEGANNEKLFF
j_gene: NA; v_gene: TRBV5-6; CDR3aa: CASSREGTQYF
j_gene: TRBJ1-2; v_gene: TRBV7-8; CDR3aa: CASSSQGTYGYTF
j_gene: TRBJ2-5; v_gene: TRBV11-2; CDR3aa: CASSLVGGTQETQYF
j_gene: TRBJ1-6; v_gene: TRBV28; CDR3aa: CASTLMRGPLHF
j_gene: TRBJ2-1; v_gene: TRBV4-2; CDR3aa: CASSQDLADSYNEQFF
j_gene: TRBJ2-7; v_gene: TRBV10-3; CDR3aa: CAIAFPGGGYEQYF
j_gene: TRBJ2-7; v_gene: TRBV2; CDR3aa: CASGQPYEQYF
j_gene: TRBJ2-2; v_gene: TRBV19; CDR3aa: CASSITGVGELFF
j_gene: TRBJ2-5; v_gene: TRBV6-2/TRBV6-3; CDR3aa: CASSYYVQQETQYF
j_gene: TRBJ2-7; v_gene: TRBV7-9; CDR3aa: CASSLGLADWNEQYF
j_gene: TRBJ2-1; v_gene: TRBV10-2; CDR3aa: CATIRGQSSYNEQFF
j_gene: TRBJ2-7; v_gene: TRBV5-1; CDR3aa: CASSLDRGNEQYF
j_gene: TRBJ1-4; v_gene: TRBV28; CDR3aa: CASSFARATNEKLFF
j_gene: TRBJ2-3; v_gene: TRBV9; CDR3aa: CASSAGTSGRDPQYF
j_gene: TRBJ2-2; v_gene: TRBV7-3; CDR3aa: CASSRTGAANTGELFF
j_gene: TRBJ2-7; v_gene: TRBV7-9; CDR3aa: CASSLGVGGGDYEQYF
j_gene: TRBJ1-2; v_gene: TRBV21-1; CDR3aa: CASSDQGARYGYTF
j_gene: TRBJ2-7; v_gene: TRBV12-5; CDR3aa: CASGLVGRGPSYEQYF
j_gene: TRBJ1-3; v_gene: TRBV19; CDR3aa: CASIRQLNAGNTIYF
j_gene: TRBJ1-6; v_gene: TRBV11-2; CDR3aa: CASSPPDLTGYYNSPLHF
j_gene: TRBJ1-5; v_gene: TRBV28; CDR3aa: CASSLPGHYNQPQHF
j_gene: TRBJ2-1; v_gene: TRBV4-3; CDR3aa: CASSQPGVREQFF
j_gene: TRBJ1-1; v_gene: TRBV24-1; CDR3aa: CATSDRRNTEAFF
j_gene: TRBJ2-7; v_gene: TRBV7-2; CDR3aa: CASSWSSFSSDEQYF
j_gene: TRBJ2-7; v_gene: TRBV19; CDR3aa: CASSRGPRWEQYF
j_gene: TRBJ2-7; v_gene: TRBV29-1; CDR3aa: CSARYRAYEQYF
j_gene: TRBJ2-2; v_gene: TRBV5-5; CDR3aa: CASRAALGTGELFF
j_gene: TRBJ1-6; v_gene: TRBV9; CDR3aa: CASSTGTAANSPLHF
j_gene: TRBJ2-7; v_gene: TRBV28; CDR3aa: CASSGRYEQYF
j_gene: TRBJ1-5; v_gene: TRBV28; CDR3aa: CASSSPGGSNQPQHF
j_gene: TRBJ2-1; v_gene: TRBV10-3; CDR3aa: CAISLVGRGENEQFF
j_gene: TRBJ1-1; v_gene: TRBV29-1; CDR3aa: CSVEDPTEAFF
j_gene: TRBJ2-7; v_gene: TRBV5-1; CDR3aa: CASSWTLAGEGYEQYF
j_gene: TRBJ2-2; v_gene: TRBV24-1; CDR3aa: CATSDRQGATGGELFF
j_gene: TRBJ2-7; v_gene: TRBV3-1/TRBV3-2; CDR3aa: CASSYRQTYEQYF
j_gene: TRBJ2-2; v_gene: TRBV7-9; CDR3aa: CANLRGASNTGELFF
j_gene: TRBJ1-3; v_gene: TRBV7-2; CDR3aa: CASSLAAPALGTGNTIYF